These T cell receptor beta chains were read from a single sample in a study of PD-L1 blockade in urothelial cancer. Profiled with immunoSEQ multiplex PCR; TCRdb holds only in-frame clones, not every one. The sample includes about 88,000 clones, roughly nine tenths of them seen just once. The material was PBMCs, obtained around atezolizumab (anti-PD-L1) treatment. These receptors came from a man aged 55 to 70 with urothelial cancer. Each CDR3 is given with its conserved first and last residue. D genes are given only for firm matches. Clone sizes are given selectively: once, few, many, or a class where the clone is expanded.

D gene	clone size	V gene	J gene	CDR3 protein	CDR3 DNA
TRBD2	once	TRBV19	TRBJ2-1	CASSGGRGRGGSYNEQFF	TGTGCCAGTAGTGGGGGCAGAGGACGGGGGGGCTCCTACAATGAGCAGTTCTTC
TRBD2	-	TRBV5-1	TRBJ2-3	CASRPLAGGLTDTQYF	TGCGCCAGCAGACCCCTAGCGGGTGGTTTAACAGATACGCAGTATTTT
-	-	TRBV30	TRBJ2-7	CAWSSSNGVEQYF	TGTGCCTGGAGTAGTAGTAACGGGGTCGAGCAGTACTTC
-	-	TRBV6-5	TRBJ2-5	CASTTGETQYF	TGTGCCAGCACTACCGGAGAGACCCAGTACTTC
TRBD1	-	TRBV11-3	TRBJ2-7	CASSLEGQGSEQYF	TGTGCCAGCAGCTTAGAGGGACAGGGGTCCGAGCAGTACTTC
-	-	TRBV5-4	TRBJ1-1	CASSREGGYTEAFF	TGTGCCAGCAGCCGGGAGGGGGGTTACACTGAAGCTTTCTTT
-	-	TRBV6-6	TRBJ1-2	CASSYPGSGAYTF	TGTGCCAGCAGTTACCCGGGATCCGGAGCCTACACCTTC
TRBD2	-	TRBV10-3	TRBJ2-3	CAISESGWASGGKDTQYF	TGTGCCATCAGTGAGTCAGGTTGGGCTAGCGGAGGAAAAGATACGCAGTATTTT
TRBD2	-	TRBV7-2	TRBJ2-5	CASSGDAGGQETQYF	TGTGCCAGCAGCGGAGATGCGGGGGGACAAGAGACCCAGTACTTC
TRBD1	-	TRBV5-1	TRBJ2-5	CASSLAGQAQETQYF	TGCGCCAGCAGCTTGGCCGGACAGGCTCAAGAGACCCAGTACTTC
TRBD2	-	TRBV4-3	TRBJ2-5	CASSPASGGSPWETQYF	TGCGCCAGCAGCCCTGCTAGCGGGGGGTCACCTTGGGAGACCCAGTACTTC
-	-	TRBV18	TRBJ1-1	CASSPSRSAGNTEAFF	TGTGCCAGCTCACCCAGTCGGTCGGCGGGAAACACTGAAGCTTTCTTT
-	once	TRBV4-2	TRBJ1-3	CASSQTPARAYSGNTIYF	TGTGCCAGCAGCCAAACCCCCGCCAGGGCTTACTCTGGAAACACCATATATTTT
-	-	TRBV30	TRBJ1-2	CAWSKVTGTNYGYTF	TGTGCCTGGAGTAAAGTCACAGGGACTAACTATGGCTACACCTTC
TRBD1	-	TRBV9	TRBJ2-7	CASTPGQGIYEQYF	TGTGCCAGCACCCCGGGACAGGGAATCTACGAGCAGTACTTC
-	-	TRBV28	TRBJ1-3	CASSFPTTTPGNTIYF	TGTGCCAGCAGTTTCCCCACCACAACGCCTGGAAACACCATATATTTT
TRBD2	-	TRBV10-1	TRBJ2-7	CASKTDSGLAGASYEQYF	TGCGCCAGCAAGACAGATTCGGGACTAGCGGGAGCCTCCTACGAGCAGTACTTC
-	-	TRBV7-2	TRBJ2-3	CASSYAGQPTDTQYF	TGTGCCAGCAGTTACGCGGGGCAGCCCACAGATACGCAGTATTTT
-	-	TRBV6-6	TRBJ2-5	CASSPGTYETQYF	TGTGCCAGCAGCCCCGGGACTTACGAGACCCAGTACTTC
-	-	TRBV5-4	TRBJ2-1	CASSSNRPGEQFF	TGTGCCAGCAGCTCCAACCGCCCCGGTGAGCAGTTCTTC
-	once	TRBV7-3	TRBJ2-6	CASSSSLAPGANVLTF	TGTGCCAGCAGCTCTTCTCTAGCTCCTGGGGCCAACGTCCTGACTTTC
-	-	TRBV27	TRBJ1-1	CASSAFLRDTEAFF	TGTGCCAGCAGTGCCTTTCTGAGGGACACTGAAGCTTTCTTT
TRBD1	-	TRBV7-9	TRBJ2-3	CASEGARGTDTQYF	TGTGCCAGCGAGGGGGCTCGAGGGACAGATACGCAGTATTTT
TRBD1	-	TRBV18	TRBJ1-3	CASSPTFQGGSGNTIYF	TGTGCCAGCTCACCAACGTTCCAGGGGGGATCGGGAAACACCATATATTTT
-	-	TRBV9	TRBJ1-5	CASSRGGEYGQPQHF	TGTGCCAGCAGTAGGGGGGGCGAATACGGTCAGCCCCAGCATTTT
-	-	TRBV28	TRBJ1-2	CASSPINYGYTF	TGTGCCAGCAGTCCCATTAACTATGGCTACACCTTC
-	few	TRBV19	TRBJ1-6	CASSITPTTSSPLHF	TGTGCCAGTAGTATAACCCCGACTACAAGTTCACCCCTCCACTTT
-	-	TRBV2	TRBJ2-3	CASAGESTDTQYF	TGTGCCAGCGCCGGGGAGAGCACAGATACGCAGTATTTT
TRBD2	-	TRBV19	TRBJ2-3	CASSAPSGRAVDTQYF	TGTGCCAGTAGTGCGCCTAGCGGGAGGGCCGTAGATACGCAGTATTTT
TRBD1	-	TRBV30	TRBJ2-5	CAWSVPDRDATQYF	TGTGCCTGGAGTGTACCGGACAGGGACGCGACCCAGTACTTC
-	-	TRBV10-2	TRBJ1-3	CASRIGLGGMGGNTIYF	TGCGCCAGCAGGATAGGTCTCGGAGGGATGGGTGGAAACACCATATATTTT
TRBD1	once	TRBV5-4	TRBJ1-2	CASSLDPGTGNYGYTF	TGTGCCAGCAGCTTGGACCCCGGGACAGGGAACTATGGCTACACCTTC
TRBD2	-	TRBV4-3	TRBJ2-3	CASSQAGGATDTQYF	TGCGCCAGCAGCCAAGCCGGGGGGGCCACAGATACGCAGTATTTT
-	-	TRBV21-1	TRBJ2-5	CASRGTSGIQETQYF	TGTGCCAGCAGGGGGACTAGCGGTATCCAAGAGACCCAGTACTTC
TRBD2	-	TRBV27	TRBJ2-3	CASTTQTSGGTDTQYF	TGTGCCAGCACGACTCAAACTAGCGGGGGGACAGATACGCAGTATTTT
TRBD2	-	TRBV6-1	TRBJ2-5	CASRASGGEKAQYF	TGTGCCAGCAGGGCTAGCGGGGGGGAGAAGGCCCAGTACTTC
TRBD2	-	TRBV7-2	TRBJ2-7	CASSLWAGESEQYF	TGTGCCAGCAGCTTATGGGCGGGAGAAAGCGAGCAGTACTTC
TRBD2	-	TRBV9	TRBJ2-3	CASSVGRTSLTDTQYF	TGTGCCAGCAGCGTAGGACGGACTAGTTTAACAGATACGCAGTATTTT